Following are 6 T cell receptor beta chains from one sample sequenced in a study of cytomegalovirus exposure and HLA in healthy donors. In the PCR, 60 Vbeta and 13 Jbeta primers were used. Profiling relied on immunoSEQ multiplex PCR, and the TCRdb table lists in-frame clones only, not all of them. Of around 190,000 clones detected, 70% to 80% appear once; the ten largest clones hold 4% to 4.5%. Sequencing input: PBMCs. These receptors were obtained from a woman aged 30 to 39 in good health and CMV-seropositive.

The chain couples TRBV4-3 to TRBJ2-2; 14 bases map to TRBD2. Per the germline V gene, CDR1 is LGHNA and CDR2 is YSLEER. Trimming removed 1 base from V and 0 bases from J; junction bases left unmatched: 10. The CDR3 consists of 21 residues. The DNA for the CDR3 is TGCGCCAGCAGCCAAGCTGGGACTAGCGGGGGACGTTTACCGAACACCGGGGAGCTGTTTTTT. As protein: CASSQAGTSGGRLPNTGELFF.

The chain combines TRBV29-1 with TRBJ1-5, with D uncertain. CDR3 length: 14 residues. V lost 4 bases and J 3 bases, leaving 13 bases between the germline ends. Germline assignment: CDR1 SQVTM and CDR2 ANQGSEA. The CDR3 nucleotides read TGCAGCGTTGTACGGAGGGAAGACAATCAGCCCCAGCATTTT. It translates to CSVVRREDNQPQHF.

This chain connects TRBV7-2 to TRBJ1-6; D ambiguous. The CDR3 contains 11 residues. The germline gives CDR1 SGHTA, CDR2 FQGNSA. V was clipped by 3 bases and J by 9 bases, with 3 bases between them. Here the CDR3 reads CASSFSSPLHF. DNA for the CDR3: TGTGCCAGCAGCTTTAGTTCACCCCTCCACTTT.

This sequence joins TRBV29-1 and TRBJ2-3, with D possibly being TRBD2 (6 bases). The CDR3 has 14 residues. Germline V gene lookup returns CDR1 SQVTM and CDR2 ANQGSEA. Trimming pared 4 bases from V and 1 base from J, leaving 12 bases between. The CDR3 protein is CSVVPASGTDTQYF. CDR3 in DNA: TGCAGCGTTGTTCCGGCTAGCGGCACAGATACGCAGTATTTT.

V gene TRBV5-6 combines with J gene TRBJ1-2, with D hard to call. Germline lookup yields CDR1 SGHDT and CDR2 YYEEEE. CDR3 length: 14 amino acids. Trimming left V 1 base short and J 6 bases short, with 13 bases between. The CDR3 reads CASSLWVQRDGYTF. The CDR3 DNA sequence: TGTGCCAGCAGCTTGTGGGTCCAGAGGGATGGCTACACCTTC.

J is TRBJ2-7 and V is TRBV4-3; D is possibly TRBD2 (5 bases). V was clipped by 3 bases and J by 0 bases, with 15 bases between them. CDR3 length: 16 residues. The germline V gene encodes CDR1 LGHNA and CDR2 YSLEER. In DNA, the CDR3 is TGCGCCAGCAGCCATACCCGGGGAGACATCTCCTACGAGCAGTACTTC. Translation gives CASSHTRGDISYEQYF.